A single sample gave rise to the 25 T cell receptor beta chains below, sequenced in a study of T cell responses to AZD1222 COVID-19 vaccine. Sequencing was performed with immunoSEQ multiplex PCR; in TCRdb, only in-frame clones are kept and a portion is missing. The table shows roughly 120,000 clones, with 88% occurring only once. The material sequenced was peripheral blood, taken on day 0 of MenACWY control vaccination. Receptors were obtained from an adult in good health.

As to this clone: The junction does not match germline at one end; this may be a read error. CDR3 loop: CASGFTDTQYF. CDR3 coding DNA: TGTGCCAGCGGCTTCACAGATACGCAGTATTTT. The chain joins TRBV7-9 to TRBJ2-3; D unclear. Germline CDR1 is SEHNR and CDR2 is FQNEAQ (reference sequence). The CDR3 has 11 residues.

The chain recombines TRBV11-3 with TRBJ2-5; 12 bases map to TRBD2. V trimming: 1 base; J trimming: 0 bases; junction bases outside the gene matches: 6. The CDR3 is made up of 18 amino acids. Germline CDR1 reads SGHNT; CDR2 reads YENEEA. In nucleotides, the CDR3 is TGTGCCAGCAGCTTAGGGAGTGGGACTAGCGGGTACCAAGAGACCCAGTACTTC. As protein: CASSLGSGTSGYQETQYF.

The chain links TRBV7-6 to TRBJ2-7; no clear D. V was shortened by 5 bases and J by 4 bases, with 12 bases between the two germline ends. Germline V gene sequence: CDR1 SGHVS, CDR2 FNYEAQ. The CDR3 runs to 13 residues. CDR3 loop: CASSPSERYEQYF. CDR3 DNA sequence: TGTGCCAGCAGCCCCTCTGAACGGTACGAGCAGTACTTC. The full variable domain, rest sourced from reference TRBV7-6 and TRBJ2-7, is GAGVSQSPRYKVTKRGQDVALRCDPISGHVSLYWYRQALGQGPEFLTYFNYEAQQDKSGLPNDRFSAERPEGSISTLTIQRTEQRDSAMYRCASSPSERYEQYFGPGTRLTVT.

The V gene is TRBV6-5, the J gene TRBJ2-7; possible D gene TRBD2, 5 bases. From germline, CDR1 is MNHEY and CDR2 SVGAGI. CDR3 size: 14 residues. The V end lost 0 bases, the J end lost 5 bases, and 11 bases lay between the germline ends. The CDR3 DNA reads TGTGCCAGCAGTTACTCGACGGGGTCTAACGAGCAGTACTTC. This encodes CASSYSTGSNEQYF.

This clone was seen once. One end of the junction varies from germline; a read error may be responsible. This chain uses TRBV7-7 with TRBJ2-1, with no clear D. Germline CDR1 is SSHAT and CDR2 is FNYEAQ (reference sequence). The CDR3 is 15 amino acids. The CDR3 DNA sequence: TGTGCTAGCAGCTCAGATCGGGCTGGGGTCGGTGAGCAGTTCTTC. Its translation is CASSSDRAGVGEQFF.

The gene calls are TRBV29-1 and TRBJ1-4, with 8 nucleotides matching TRBD1. The trim removed 3 bases at V and 8 bases at J, leaving 11 bases unmatched. This CDR3 is built from 15 residues. Germline assignment: CDR1 SQVTM and CDR2 ANQGSEA. The CDR3: CSVEGQGAPEEKLFF. CDR3 coding DNA: TGCAGCGTTGAGGGGCAGGGGGCGCCGGAGGAAAAACTGTTTTTT.

The CDR3 DNA reads as TGTGCCAGCAGCTACCAGGGGGGGACTGAAGCTTTCTTT. It yields the protein CASSYQGGTEAFF. The chain carries TRBV7-3 and TRBJ1-1; TRBD1 matches 7 bases. From germline, CDR1 is SGHTA and CDR2 FQGTGA. Germline trimming cut 4 bases from V and 5 bases from J; bases unmatched to any gene: 4. This CDR3 spans 13 amino acids. The variable domain in full, with the rest retrieved from reference TRBV7-3 and TRBJ1-1, is GAGVSQTPSNKVTEKGKYVELRCDPISGHTALYWYRQSLGQGPEFLIYFQGTGAADDSGLPNDRFFAVRPEGSVSTLKIQRTERGDSAVYLCASSYQGGTEAFFGQGTRLTVV.

This chain uses TRBV5-1 with TRBJ1-3; D is ambiguous. The V end was cut by 2 bases, the J end by 1 base, with 13 bases between. CDR3 length: 16 residues. Germline CDR1 is SGHRS and CDR2 is YFSETQ. The CDR3 bases are TGCGCCAGCAGCTTCTCCTCGGGCGAATCTGGAAACACCATATATTTT. Amino acids: CASSFSSGESGNTIYF. Full variable domain (missing parts from reference TRBV5-1 and TRBJ1-3): KAGVTQTPRYLIKTRGQQVTLSCSPISGHRSVSWYQQTPGQGLQFLFEYFSETQRNKGNFPGRFSGRQFSNSRSEMNVSTLELGDSALYLCASSFSSGESGNTIYFGEGSWLTVV.

The chain employs TRBV28 and TRBJ2-2, with a tentative D call TRBD1 (5 bases). V was shortened by 7 bases and J by 5 bases, with 17 bases between the two germline ends. CDR1 and CDR2 from the germline V gene are MDHEN and SYDVKM. The length of the CDR3 is 15 residues. The CDR3 loop is CASKGNEGHTGELFF. The CDR3 DNA sequence: TGTGCCAGCAAAGGCAACGAAGGACATACCGGGGAGCTGTTTTTT.

The chain couples TRBV28 to TRBJ1-1; D gene uncertain. V was shortened by 6 bases and J by 0 bases, with 5 bases between the two germline ends. Germline values: CDR1 MDHEN, CDR2 SYDVKM. The CDR3 totals 12 residues. CDR3 residues: CASRLMNTEAFF. DNA for the CDR3: TGTGCCAGCAGACTCATGAACACTGAAGCTTTCTTT.

This rearrangement joins TRBV7-9 to TRBJ1-2; 7 nucleotides line up with TRBD1. This CDR3 has 12 residues. V dropped 5 bases and J dropped 6; count of bases not matched to a gene: 3. The germline CDR1 and CDR2 sequences are SEHNR and FQNEAQ (reference sequence). In nucleotides, the CDR3 is TGTGCCAGCAGCCGGGACAGAGATGGCTACACCTTC. Translation: CASSRDRDGYTF.

Worth noting for this clone: The germline gene is not matched at one end of the junction; a read error may be the cause. This sequence joins TRBV27 and TRBJ2-7; D may be TRBD1 or TRBD2 (5 bases each). This CDR3 is built from 16 residues. The germline gives CDR1 MNHEY, CDR2 SMNVEV (reference sequence). The CDR3 spells CASSLSFSPGTPEQYF. The CDR3, as DNA: TGTGCCAGCAGTCTATCCTTCAGTCCTGGGACCCCCGAGCAGTACTTC.

This CDR3 is CASTGLTRDSWYQETQYF. CDR3 bases: TGTGCCAGCACGGGTTTAACCCGGGACTCATGGTACCAAGAGACCCAGTACTTC. The chain is built from TRBV25-1 and TRBJ2-5, with D perhaps matching TRBD2 (6 bases). Trimming pared 7 bases from V and 0 bases from J, leaving 24 bases between. The CDR3 totals 18 residues. CDR1 is MGHDK and CDR2 is SYGVNS in the germline V gene. The full variable domain, with the rest looked up from reference TRBV25-1 and TRBJ2-5, is EADIYQTPRYLVIGTGKKITLECSQTMGHDKMYWYQQDPGMELHLIHYSYGVNSTEKGDLSSESTVSRIRTEHFPLTLESARPSHTSQYLCASTGLTRDSWYQETQYFGPGTRLLVL.

The V gene is TRBV21-1, the J gene TRBJ1-6. TRBV21-1 represents a pseudogene. The CDR3 extends over 16 amino acids. CDR3 protein: CASSRTVSGDNSPLHF. In DNA, the CDR3 is TGTGCCAGCAGCCGCACCGTCTCTGGTGATAATTCACCCCTCCACTTT.

The J gene is TRBJ2-3, the V gene TRBV19, with D perhaps assigned TRBD1 or TRBD2 (5 bases each). The germline gives CDR1 LNHDA, CDR2 SQIVND (reference sequence). CDR3 length equals 15 residues. V was cut by 6 bases and J by 1 base, with 14 bases left in between. The CDR3 coding sequence is TGTGCCAGTAGCCGGGGTTGGGGACGCACAGATACGCAGTATTTT. Translation gives CASSRGWGRTDTQYF.

V and J are TRBV6-5 and TRBJ2-7; 8 nucleotides line up with TRBD2. This CDR3 has 11 residues. The ends lost 7 bases at V and 8 bases at J; junction bases unmatched: 4. Germline V CDR1 and CDR2: MNHEY, SVGAGI. The chain's CDR3 is CASTSGGKQYF. In DNA form, the CDR3 reads TGTGCCAGCACCTCGGGGGGGAAGCAGTACTTC.

This clone was recorded only once. The V and J genes are TRBV10-3 and TRBJ2-1; D is possibly TRBD1 (7 bases). Trimming took 4 bases from V and 7 from J, leaving 32 bases between them. Germline lookup yields CDR1 ENHRY and CDR2 SYGVKD. The CDR3 has 20 amino acids. The CDR3 reads CAISGTIAGKRVRGPNEQFF. The CDR3 nucleotides are TGTGCCATCAGTGGAACTATCGCTGGGAAGCGGGTAAGGGGGCCTAATGAGCAGTTCTTC.

Concerning this clone itself: The sample carries other DNA sequences with the same CDR3. V and J are TRBV3-1 (or the pseudogene TRBV3-2) and TRBJ2-2, with D unclear. The CDR3 is 12 amino acids. Deletions cut 2 bases from V and 4 bases from J, with 2 bases between. Germline V gene data show CDR1 as LGHDT and CDR2 as YNNKEL (reference sequence). CDR3: CASSQSTGELFF. CDR3 nucleotide sequence: TGTGCCAGCAGCCAATCCACCGGGGAGCTGTTTTTT.

V and J are TRBV9 and TRBJ1-2; unclear D gene. The CDR3 is made up of 15 amino acids. Trimming left V 4 bases short and J 4 bases short, with 17 bases between. Germline V gene sequence: CDR1 SGDLS, CDR2 YYNGEE. This CDR3 reads CASSPNSVGFYGYTF. The CDR3 bases are TGTGCCAGCAGCCCAAATTCGGTAGGGTTCTATGGCTACACCTTC. Supplemented by reference TRBV9 and TRBJ1-2, the full variable domain reads DSGVTQTPKHLITATGQRVTLRCSPRSGDLSVYWYQQSLDQGLQFLIQYYNGEERAKGNILERFSAQQFPDLHSELNLSSLELGDSALYFCASSPNSVGFYGYTFGSGTRLTVV.

V usage is TRBV12-5 and J usage is TRBJ2-1, with 12 bases identical to TRBD2. V lost 2 bases, J lost 2 bases, and 4 bases stayed unmatched. The CDR3 has 17 residues. In germline, CDR1 is LGHNT, CDR2 FRNRAP. CDR3 in DNA: TGTGCTAGTGGTTTGTACCTAGCGGGAGGGACCTACAATGAGCAGTTCTTC. It yields the protein CASGLYLAGGTYNEQFF.

The chain combines TRBV24-1 with TRBJ2-2; 7 bases agree with TRBD1. With 7 bases clipped from V and 2 bases from J, the junction kept 9 bases outside the gene matches. The CDR3 spans 16 residues. Germline CDR1 is KGHDR and CDR2 is SFDVKD. DNA for the CDR3: TGTGCCACCAGCGCTCATAGACAGGGTAACACCGGGGAGCTGTTTTTT. It codes for CATSAHRQGNTGELFF.

The CDR3 loop reads CASSLETSVETQYF. The CDR3 region has the DNA TGTGCCAGCAGCTTAGAAACTAGCGTGGAGACCCAGTACTTC. This chain joins TRBV7-2 and TRBJ2-5; TRBD2 agrees at 7 bases. The V segment lost 1 base and the J segment 5 bases; nucleotides outside the gene matches: 4. CDR1 is SGHTA and CDR2 is FQGNSA in the germline V gene. The CDR3 extends over 14 amino acids.

This chain links TRBV7-2 with TRBJ1-5; the match to TRBD1 covers 11 bases. Germline CDR1 reads SGHTA; CDR2 reads FQGNSA. With 6 bases clipped from V and 5 bases from J, the junction kept 6 bases outside the gene matches. The CDR3 runs to 15 residues. For the CDR3, the DNA is TGTGCCAGCAGTCTCGGGACAGGGGGGCATCAGCCCCAGCATTTT. Protein sequence: CASSLGTGGHQPQHF.

The chain recombines TRBV4-3 with TRBJ1-1; D is possibly TRBD1 (6 bases). This CDR3 comprises 15 residues. Trimming pared 4 bases from V and 1 base from J, leaving 13 bases between. CDR1 is LGHNA, CDR2 YSLEER, per germline. The CDR3: CASSPKTGANTEAFF. In DNA, the CDR3 is TGCGCCAGCAGCCCTAAGACAGGAGCGAACACTGAAGCTTTCTTT.

The rearrangement uses TRBV7-9 and TRBJ1-1; possibly TRBD1 for D (5 bases). Germline CDR1 and CDR2: SEHNR and FQNEAQ (reference sequence). Trimming pared 1 base from V and 3 bases from J, leaving 12 bases between. CDR3 length equals 15 residues. The DNA of the CDR3 is TGTGCCAGCAGCTTAGGGCGGGGGTTGTACACTGAAGCTTTCTTT. It codes for CASSLGRGLYTEAFF.